The clone carrying this TCR beta chain was observed a few times. Its antigen is not identified. The data belong to a study of T cell repertoires in cytomegalovirus infection. Whole-study context: Recently identified HLA-C-restricted CMV epitopes were used, and well-studied HLA-B-restricted CMV epitopes were used as well. Study outcomes and limitations: Identification of carriers of CMV plus the relevant HLA was achieved through cumulative public TCR beta family frequency. HLA-C-restricted CMV-specific TCR beta clonotypes prevailed in the ex vivo response.

The CDR3 has 12 residues. Germline V gene data show CDR1 as GTSNPN and CDR2 as SVGIG (reference sequence). Trimming left V 2 bases short and J 8 bases short, with 11 bases between. TCRdb itself ran the reads through MiXCR, one entry per CDR3 protein. The data show more than 250,000 distinct CDR3 sequences, with 20% to 25% seen just once and 13% held by the top ten. This specimen was cultured PBMCs, taken from culture after CMV antigen stimulation. The V call is TRBV30, the J call TRBJ2-3, with D unclear. The receptor was isolated from a human donor in good health (CMV status not recorded). Some clones in this sample may be carry-over from other donors' samples. This CDR3 reads CAWSSSLTTQYF. The CDR3 DNA sequence: TGTGCCTGGAGTTCCTCCCTGACTACGCAGTATTTT.